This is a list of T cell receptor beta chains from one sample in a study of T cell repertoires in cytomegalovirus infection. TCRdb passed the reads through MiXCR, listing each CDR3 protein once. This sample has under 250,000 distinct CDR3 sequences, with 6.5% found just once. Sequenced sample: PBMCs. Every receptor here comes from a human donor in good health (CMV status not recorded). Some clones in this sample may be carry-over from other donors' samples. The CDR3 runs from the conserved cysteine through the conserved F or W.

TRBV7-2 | CASSFGTGSADQPQHF
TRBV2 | CASRGGTNTGELFF
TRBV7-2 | CASSRQGGMNTEAFF
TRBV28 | CASSEVGGWAGEQYF
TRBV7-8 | CASSLKGQEVTQYF
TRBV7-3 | CASSLQVGELFF
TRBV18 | CATTSGGTDTQYF
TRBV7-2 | CASSLGDSYGYTF
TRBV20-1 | CSARQQGARADTQYF
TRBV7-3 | CASSLQGREYNEQFF
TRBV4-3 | CASSQTGQLGLQETQYF
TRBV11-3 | CASSSDRGGNTGELFF
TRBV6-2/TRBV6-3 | CASSYPGQTGNTEAFF
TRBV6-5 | CASSFRTGSGANVLTF
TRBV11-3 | CASSPDRGLNQPQHF
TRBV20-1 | CSARELAQETQYF